Sequencing of this T cell receptor (beta chain) was carried out in a study of regulatory dendritic cells for organ transplantation. Study-level results: Memory CD8+ clonal expansion seemed more limited with regulatory than mature dendritic cells.

In its sample, this clone was seen a few times. What it binds is not known. Sorted subsets were CFSE-labeled and cultured four to six days with allogeneic dendritic cells. TCRdb's table, derived via immunoSEQ multiplex PCR, lists solely in-frame clones and lacks some. The top ten clones hold approximately 3.7% of a sample with 7,500 to 8,500 clones, roughly 64% of them seen once. There are 21 residues in the CDR3. Looked up from germline, CDR1 is LGHNT and CDR2 is FRNRAP. The J segment lost 0 bases and the V segment lost 0 bases, leaving 20 bases of the junction unmatched. The clonotype comes from a human donor in good health. The sample comprised memory CD4+ T cells from blood cultured with dendritic cells. Subset meaning: CD45RO+ memory T cells. The gene calls are TRBV12-5 and TRBJ2-7, with TRBD1 matching 7 bases. The CDR3: CASGLVDRVFDSQGSSYEQYF. Here the CDR3 DNA reads TGTGCTAGTGGTTTGGTTGACAGGGTCTTCGACTCGCAGGGGAGCTCCTACGAGCAGTACTTC. The full variable domain, with the rest looked up from reference TRBV12-5 and TRBJ2-7, is DARVTQTPRHKVTEMGQEVTMRCQPILGHNTVFWYRQTMMQGLELLAYFRNRAPLDDSGMPKDRFSAEMPDATLATLKIQPSEPRDSAVYFCASGLVDRVFDSQGSSYEQYFGPGTRLTVT.